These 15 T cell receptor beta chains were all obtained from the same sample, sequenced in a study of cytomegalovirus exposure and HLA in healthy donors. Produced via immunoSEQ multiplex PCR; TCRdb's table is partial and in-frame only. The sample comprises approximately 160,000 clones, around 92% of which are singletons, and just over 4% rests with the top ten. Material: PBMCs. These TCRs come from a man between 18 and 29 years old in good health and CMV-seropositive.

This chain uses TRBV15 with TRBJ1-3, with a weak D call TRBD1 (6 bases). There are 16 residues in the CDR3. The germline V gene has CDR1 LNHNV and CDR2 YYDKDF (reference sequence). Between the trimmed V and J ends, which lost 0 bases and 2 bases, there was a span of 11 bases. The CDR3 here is CATSRDRQGTGNTIYF. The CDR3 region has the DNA TGTGCCACCAGCAGAGATCGGCAGGGGACTGGAAACACCATATATTTT.

The CDR3 nucleotides are TGTGCCAGCAGCTTAGGGACTAGCGGGAGGGCCGTGTACTTC. Protein sequence: CASSLGTSGRAVYF. The J gene is TRBJ2-7, the V gene TRBV11-2; 15 positions agree with TRBD2. J gave up 12 bases and V 1 base, and 4 bases lay outside the gene matches. The CDR3 runs to 14 residues. The germline V gene encodes CDR1 SGHAT and CDR2 FQNNGV.

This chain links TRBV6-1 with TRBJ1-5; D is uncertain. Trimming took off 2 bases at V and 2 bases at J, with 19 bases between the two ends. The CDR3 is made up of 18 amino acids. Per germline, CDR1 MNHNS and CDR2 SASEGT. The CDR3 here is CASSERGFSTIGNQPQHF. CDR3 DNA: TGTGCCAGCAGTGAACGGGGTTTCTCCACAATTGGCAATCAGCCCCAGCATTTT.

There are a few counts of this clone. The CDR3 is CASSELTGARSYEQYF. The CDR3 bases are TGTGCCAGCAGTGAACTGACAGGGGCTAGATCCTACGAGCAGTACTTC. The chain couples TRBV2 to TRBJ2-7; 8 bases map to TRBD1. Germline CDR1 reads SNHLY; CDR2 reads FYNNEI. J was trimmed by 1 base and V by 2 bases; bases with no gene match: 7. This CDR3 comprises 16 residues.

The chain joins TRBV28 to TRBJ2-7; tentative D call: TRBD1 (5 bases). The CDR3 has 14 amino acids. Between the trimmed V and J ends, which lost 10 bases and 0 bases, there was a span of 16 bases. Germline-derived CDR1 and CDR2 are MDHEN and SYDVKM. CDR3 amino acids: CATDNGQGSYEQYF. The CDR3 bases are TGTGCCACCGACAACGGACAAGGCTCCTACGAGCAGTACTTC.

DNA of the CDR3: TGTGCTAGTGGTTTAAACAAGAATGGCTACACCTTC. Translation gives CASGLNKNGYTF. The chain joins TRBV12-5 to TRBJ1-2; D gene unclear. This CDR3 contains 12 residues. The ends were cut back, 3 bases at V and 6 bases at J, with 8 bases in the middle. The germline gives CDR1 LGHNT, CDR2 FRNRAP.

In DNA form, the CDR3 reads TGTGCCAGCAGCTCCTCCGGGATCTCCTACGAGCAGTACTTC. Translating it yields CASSSSGISYEQYF. The chain joins TRBV7-8 to TRBJ2-7; D might be TRBD2 (5 bases). The germline V and J ends were trimmed by 4 bases and 0 bases, with 10 bases remaining between them. Germline CDR1 and CDR2: SGHVS and FQNEAQ. The CDR3 spans 14 residues.

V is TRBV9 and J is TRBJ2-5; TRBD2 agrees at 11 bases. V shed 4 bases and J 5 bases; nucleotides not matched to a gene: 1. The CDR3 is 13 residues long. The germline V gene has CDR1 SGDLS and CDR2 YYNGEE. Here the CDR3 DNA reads TGTGCCAGCAGCCGGACTAGCGGGGAGACCCAGTACTTC. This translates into CASSRTSGETQYF.

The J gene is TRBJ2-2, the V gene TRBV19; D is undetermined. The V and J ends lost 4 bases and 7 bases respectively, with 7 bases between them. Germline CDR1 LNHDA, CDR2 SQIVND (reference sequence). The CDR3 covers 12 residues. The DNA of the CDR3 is TGTGCCAGTAGTACGTCGGTCGGGGAGCTGTTTTTT. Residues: CASSTSVGELFF.

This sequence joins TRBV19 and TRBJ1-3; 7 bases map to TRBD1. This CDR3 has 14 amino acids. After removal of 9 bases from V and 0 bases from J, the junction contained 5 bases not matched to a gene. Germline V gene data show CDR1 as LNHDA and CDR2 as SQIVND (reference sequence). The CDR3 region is CASPNRGSGNTIYF. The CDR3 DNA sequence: TGTGCCAGCCCGAACAGGGGCTCTGGAAACACCATATATTTT.

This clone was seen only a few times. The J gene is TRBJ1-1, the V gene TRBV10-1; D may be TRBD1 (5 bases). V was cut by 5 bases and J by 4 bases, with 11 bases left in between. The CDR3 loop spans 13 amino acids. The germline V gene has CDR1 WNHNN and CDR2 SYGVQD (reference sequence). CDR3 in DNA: TGCGCCAGCAGTAAAAGGAGGGGCACTGAAGCTTTCTTT. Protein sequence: CASSKRRGTEAFF.

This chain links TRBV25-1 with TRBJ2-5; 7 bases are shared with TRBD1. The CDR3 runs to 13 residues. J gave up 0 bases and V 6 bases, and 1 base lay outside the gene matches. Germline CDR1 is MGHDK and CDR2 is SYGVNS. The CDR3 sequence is CASRGQNQETQYF. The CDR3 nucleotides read TGTGCCAGCAGGGGACAGAACCAAGAGACCCAGTACTTC.

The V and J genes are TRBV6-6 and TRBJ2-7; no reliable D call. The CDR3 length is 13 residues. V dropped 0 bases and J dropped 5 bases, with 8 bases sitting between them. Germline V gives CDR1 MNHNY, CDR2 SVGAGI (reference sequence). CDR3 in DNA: TGTGCCAGCAGTTACTCACAAAGTAACGAGCAGTACTTC. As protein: CASSYSQSNEQYF.

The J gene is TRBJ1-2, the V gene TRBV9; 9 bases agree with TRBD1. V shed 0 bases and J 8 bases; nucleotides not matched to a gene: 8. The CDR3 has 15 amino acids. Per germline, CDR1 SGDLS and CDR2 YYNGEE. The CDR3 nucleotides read TGTGCCAGCAGCGTAGAATGGGACAGGGCTTCGGGCTACACCTTC. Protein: CASSVEWDRASGYTF.

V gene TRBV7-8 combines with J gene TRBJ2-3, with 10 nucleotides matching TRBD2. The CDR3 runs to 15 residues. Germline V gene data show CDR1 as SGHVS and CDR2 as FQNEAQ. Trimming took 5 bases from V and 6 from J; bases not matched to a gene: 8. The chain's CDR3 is CASSPLAGFPDTQYF. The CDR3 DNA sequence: TGTGCCAGCAGCCCACTAGCGGGATTTCCCGATACGCAGTATTTT.